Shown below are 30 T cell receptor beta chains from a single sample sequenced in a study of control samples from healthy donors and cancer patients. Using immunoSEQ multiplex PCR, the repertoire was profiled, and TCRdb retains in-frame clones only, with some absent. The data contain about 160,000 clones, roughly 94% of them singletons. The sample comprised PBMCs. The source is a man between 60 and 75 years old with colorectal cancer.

The CDR3 region is CARSRRYGTHLSSYNSPLHF. The CDR3 DNA is TGTGCCAGAAGCCGTCGGTACGGGACACACCTTAGCTCCTATAATTCACCCCTCCACTTT. This chain connects TRBV5-3 to TRBJ1-6; a possible D gene is TRBD1 (6 bases). TRBV5-3 is placed among ORFs of uncertain function. V was shortened by 4 bases and J by 0 bases, with 23 bases between the two germline ends. This CDR3 is built from 20 residues.

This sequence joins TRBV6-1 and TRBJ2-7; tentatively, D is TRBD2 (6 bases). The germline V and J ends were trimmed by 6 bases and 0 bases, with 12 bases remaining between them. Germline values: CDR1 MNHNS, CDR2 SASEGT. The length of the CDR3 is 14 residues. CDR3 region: CASRPGLSSYEQYF. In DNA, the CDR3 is TGTGCCAGCAGGCCGGGACTGAGCTCCTACGAGCAGTACTTC.

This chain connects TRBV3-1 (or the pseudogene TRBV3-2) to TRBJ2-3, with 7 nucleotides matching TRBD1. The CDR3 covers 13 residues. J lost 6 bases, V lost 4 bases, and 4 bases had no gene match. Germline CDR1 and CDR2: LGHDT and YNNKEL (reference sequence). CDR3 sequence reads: CASSRTGDDTQYF. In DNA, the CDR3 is TGTGCCAGCAGCCGCACAGGGGACGATACGCAGTATTTT.

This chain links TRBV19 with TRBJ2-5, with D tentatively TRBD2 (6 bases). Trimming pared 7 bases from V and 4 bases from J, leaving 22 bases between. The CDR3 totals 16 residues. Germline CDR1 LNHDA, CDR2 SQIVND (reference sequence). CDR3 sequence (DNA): TGTGCCAGTACTATGACTAGTCCAGGTTTGGGAGAGACCCAGTACTTC. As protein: CASTMTSPGLGETQYF. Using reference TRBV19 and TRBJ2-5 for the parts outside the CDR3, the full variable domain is DGGITQSPKYLFRKEGQNVTLSCEQNLNHDAMYWYRQDPGQGLRLIYYSQIVNDFQKGDIAEGYSVSREKKESFPLTVTSAQKNPTAFYLCASTMTSPGLGETQYFGPGTRLLVL.

The CDR3 spells CASSWRALAENTGELFF. CDR3 nucleotides: TGCGCCAGCAGCTGGAGGGCGCTAGCGGAAAACACCGGGGAGCTGTTTTTT. This chain links TRBV5-1 with TRBJ2-2, with 7 bases aligning to TRBD2. The CDR3 is 17 amino acids. The germline gives CDR1 SGHRS, CDR2 YFSETQ. V trimming: 3 bases; J trimming: 2 bases; junction bases outside the gene matches: 10.

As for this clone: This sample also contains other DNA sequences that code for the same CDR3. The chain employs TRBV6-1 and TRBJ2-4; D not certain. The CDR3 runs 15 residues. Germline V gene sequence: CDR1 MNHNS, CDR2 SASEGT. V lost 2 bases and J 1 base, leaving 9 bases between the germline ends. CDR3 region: CASSEMSGAKNIQYF. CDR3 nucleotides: TGTGCCAGCAGTGAAATGTCTGGGGCCAAAAACATTCAGTACTTC.

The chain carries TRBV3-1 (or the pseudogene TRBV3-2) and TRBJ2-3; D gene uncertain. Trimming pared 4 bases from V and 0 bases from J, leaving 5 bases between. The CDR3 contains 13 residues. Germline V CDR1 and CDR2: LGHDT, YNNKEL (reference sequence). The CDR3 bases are TGTGCCAGCAGCCCGCTTAGCACAGATACGCAGTATTTT. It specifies CASSPLSTDTQYF.

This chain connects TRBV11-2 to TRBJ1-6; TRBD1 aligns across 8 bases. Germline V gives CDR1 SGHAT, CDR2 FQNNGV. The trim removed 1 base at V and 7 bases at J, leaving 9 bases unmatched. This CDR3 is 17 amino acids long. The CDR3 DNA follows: TGTGCCAGCAGCTTAGGTCCGTGGACAGGGCGGAATTCACCCCTCCACTTT. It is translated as CASSLGPWTGRNSPLHF.

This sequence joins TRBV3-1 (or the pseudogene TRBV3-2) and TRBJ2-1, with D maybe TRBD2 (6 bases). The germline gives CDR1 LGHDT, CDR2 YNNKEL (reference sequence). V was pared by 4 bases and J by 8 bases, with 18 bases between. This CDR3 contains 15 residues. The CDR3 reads CASSPTSGPRYEQFF. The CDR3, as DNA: TGTGCCAGCAGCCCGACAAGCGGGCCGAGGTATGAGCAGTTCTTC.

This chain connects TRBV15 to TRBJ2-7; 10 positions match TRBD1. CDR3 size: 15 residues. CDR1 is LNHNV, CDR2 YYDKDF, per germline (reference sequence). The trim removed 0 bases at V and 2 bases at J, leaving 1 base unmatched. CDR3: CATSREGQGPYEQYF. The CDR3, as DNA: TGTGCCACCAGCAGAGAGGGACAGGGGCCCTACGAGCAGTACTTC.

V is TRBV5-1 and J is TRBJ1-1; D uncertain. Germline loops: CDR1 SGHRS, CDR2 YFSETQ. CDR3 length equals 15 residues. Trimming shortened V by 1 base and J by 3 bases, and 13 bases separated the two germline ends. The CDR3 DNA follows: TGCGCCAGCAGCTTGTTTTTAACGCAAGACACTGAAGCTTTCTTT. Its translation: CASSLFLTQDTEAFF.

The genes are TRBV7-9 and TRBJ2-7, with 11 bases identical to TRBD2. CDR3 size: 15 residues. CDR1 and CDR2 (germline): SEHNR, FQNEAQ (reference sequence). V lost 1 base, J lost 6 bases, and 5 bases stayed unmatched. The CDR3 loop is CASSLGSLAGGEQYF. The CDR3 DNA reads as TGTGCCAGCAGCTTAGGCTCCCTAGCGGGGGGCGAGCAGTACTTC.

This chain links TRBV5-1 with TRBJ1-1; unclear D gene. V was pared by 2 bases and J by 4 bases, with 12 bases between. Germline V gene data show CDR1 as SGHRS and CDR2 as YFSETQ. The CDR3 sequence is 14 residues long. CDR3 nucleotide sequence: TGCGCCAGCAGCTTAATCAGGTCGAGCACTGAAGCTTTCTTT. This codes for CASSLIRSSTEAFF. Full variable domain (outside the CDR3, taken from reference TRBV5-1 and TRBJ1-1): KAGVTQTPRYLIKTRGQQVTLSCSPISGHRSVSWYQQTPGQGLQFLFEYFSETQRNKGNFPGRFSGRQFSNSRSEMNVSTLELGDSALYLCASSLIRSSTEAFFGQGTRLTVV.

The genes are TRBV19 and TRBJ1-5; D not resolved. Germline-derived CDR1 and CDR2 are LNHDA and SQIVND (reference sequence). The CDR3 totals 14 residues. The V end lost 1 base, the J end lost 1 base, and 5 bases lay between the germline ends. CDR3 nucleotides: TGTGCCAGTAGTATAGCTGGCAGCAATCAGCCCCAGCATTTT. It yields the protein CASSIAGSNQPQHF.

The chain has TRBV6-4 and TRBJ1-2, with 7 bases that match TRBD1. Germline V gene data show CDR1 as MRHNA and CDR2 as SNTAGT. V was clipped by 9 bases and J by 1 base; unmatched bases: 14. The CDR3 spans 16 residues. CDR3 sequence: CASDGVGQVLNYGYTF. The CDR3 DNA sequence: TGTGCCAGTGATGGGGTTGGACAGGTACTTAACTATGGCTACACCTTC.

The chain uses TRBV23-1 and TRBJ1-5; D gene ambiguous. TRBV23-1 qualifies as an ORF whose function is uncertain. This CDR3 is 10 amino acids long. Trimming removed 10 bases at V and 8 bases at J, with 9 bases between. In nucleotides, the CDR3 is TGCGCCACCTTGAGGGAGCCCCAGCATTTT. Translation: CATLREPQHF.

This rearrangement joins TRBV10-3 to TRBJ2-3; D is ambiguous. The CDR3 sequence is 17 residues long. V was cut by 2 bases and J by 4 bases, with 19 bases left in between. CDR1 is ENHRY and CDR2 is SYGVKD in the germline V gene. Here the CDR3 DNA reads TGTGCCATCAGTGAGGAGGAAATCGGTAGAAATCCAGATACGCAGTATTTT. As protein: CAISEEEIGRNPDTQYF.

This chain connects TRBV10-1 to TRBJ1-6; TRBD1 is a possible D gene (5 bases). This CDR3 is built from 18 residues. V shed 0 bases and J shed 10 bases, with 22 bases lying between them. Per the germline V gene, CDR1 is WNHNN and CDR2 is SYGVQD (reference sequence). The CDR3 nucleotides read TGCGCCAGCAGTGAGTCATTTGGGGGGTCTGGTTCCCAGTCACCCCTCCACTTT. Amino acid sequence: CASSESFGGSGSQSPLHF.

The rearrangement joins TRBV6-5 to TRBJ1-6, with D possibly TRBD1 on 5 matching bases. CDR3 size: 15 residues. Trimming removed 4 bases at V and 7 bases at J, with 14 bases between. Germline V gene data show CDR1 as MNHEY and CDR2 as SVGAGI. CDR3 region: CASSSGTAINSPLHF. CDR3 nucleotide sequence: TGTGCCAGCAGTTCCGGGACGGCGATCAATTCACCCCTCCACTTT.

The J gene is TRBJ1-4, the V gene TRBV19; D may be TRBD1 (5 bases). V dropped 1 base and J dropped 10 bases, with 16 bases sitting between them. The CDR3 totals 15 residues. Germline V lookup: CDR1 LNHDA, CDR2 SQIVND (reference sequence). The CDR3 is CASSIGAGPEGKLFF. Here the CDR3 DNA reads TGTGCCAGTAGTATAGGAGCGGGGCCGGAGGGAAAACTGTTTTTT.

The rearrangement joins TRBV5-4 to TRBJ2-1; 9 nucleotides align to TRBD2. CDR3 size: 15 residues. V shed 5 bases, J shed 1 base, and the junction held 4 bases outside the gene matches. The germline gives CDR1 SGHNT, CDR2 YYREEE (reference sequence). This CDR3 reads CASRISGGSYNEQFF. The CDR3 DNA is TGTGCCAGCAGGATTAGCGGGGGATCCTACAATGAGCAGTTCTTC.

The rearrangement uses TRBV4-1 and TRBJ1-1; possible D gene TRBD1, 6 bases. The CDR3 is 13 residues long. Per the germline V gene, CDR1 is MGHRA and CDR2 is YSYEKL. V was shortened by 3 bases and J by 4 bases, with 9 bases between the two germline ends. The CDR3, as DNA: TGCGCCAGCAGCCAGGGGGCGAGCACTGAAGCTTTCTTT. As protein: CASSQGASTEAFF.

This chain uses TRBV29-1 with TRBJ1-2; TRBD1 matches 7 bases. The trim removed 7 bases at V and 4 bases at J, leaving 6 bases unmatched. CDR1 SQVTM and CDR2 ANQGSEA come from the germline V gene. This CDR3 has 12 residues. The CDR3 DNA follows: TGCAGCGCCCCGGGACAGTTCTATGGCTACACCTTC. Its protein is CSAPGQFYGYTF.

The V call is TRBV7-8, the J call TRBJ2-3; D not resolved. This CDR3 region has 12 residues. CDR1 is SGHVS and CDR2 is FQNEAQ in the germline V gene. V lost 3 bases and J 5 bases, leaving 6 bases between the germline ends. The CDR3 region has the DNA TGTGCCAGCAGCTTGTCTAAAGATACGCAGTATTTT. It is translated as CASSLSKDTQYF.

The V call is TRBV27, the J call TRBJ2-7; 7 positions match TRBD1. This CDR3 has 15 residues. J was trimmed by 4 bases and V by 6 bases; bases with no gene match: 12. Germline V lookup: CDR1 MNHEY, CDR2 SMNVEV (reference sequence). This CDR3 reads CASSILGQVQYEQYF. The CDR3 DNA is TGTGCCAGCAGCATCCTCGGACAGGTCCAATACGAGCAGTACTTC.

The CDR3: CASSQRHRVGEQYF. The CDR3, as DNA: TGTGCCAGCAGCCAACGTCACAGGGTCGGCGAGCAGTACTTC. The chain joins TRBV7-2 to TRBJ2-7; D perhaps matches TRBD1 (6 bases). Trimming took 5 bases from V and 6 from J, leaving 17 bases between them. From germline, CDR1 is SGHTA and CDR2 FQGNSA. The CDR3 extends over 14 amino acids.

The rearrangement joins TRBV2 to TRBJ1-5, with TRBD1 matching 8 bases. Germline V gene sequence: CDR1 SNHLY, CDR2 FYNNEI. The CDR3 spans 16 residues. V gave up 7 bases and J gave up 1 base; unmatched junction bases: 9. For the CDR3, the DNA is TGTGCCAGCACCTTAGGACAGGGAATGAGCAATCAGCCCCAGCATTTT. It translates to CASTLGQGMSNQPQHF.

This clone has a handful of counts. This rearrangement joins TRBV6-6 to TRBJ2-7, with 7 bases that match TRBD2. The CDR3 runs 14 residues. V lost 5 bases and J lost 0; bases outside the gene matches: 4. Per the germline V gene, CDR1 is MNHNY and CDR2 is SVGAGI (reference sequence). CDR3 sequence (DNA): TGTGCCAGCAGTCCGGGGGGAGCCTCCTACGAGCAGTACTTC. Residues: CASSPGGASYEQYF.

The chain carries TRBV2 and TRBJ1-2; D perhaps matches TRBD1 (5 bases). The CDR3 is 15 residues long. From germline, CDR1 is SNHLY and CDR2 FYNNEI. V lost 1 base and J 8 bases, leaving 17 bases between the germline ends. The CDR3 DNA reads TGTGCCAGCAGTGAAGTTGTGTATAACGGGGACGGCTACACCTTC. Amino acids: CASSEVVYNGDGYTF. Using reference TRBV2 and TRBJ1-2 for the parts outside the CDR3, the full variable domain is EPEVTQTPSHQVTQMGQEVILRCVPISNHLYFYWYRQILGQKVEFLVSFYNNEISEKSEIFDDQFSVERPDGSNFTLKIRSTKLEDSAMYFCASSEVVYNGDGYTFGSGTRLTVV.

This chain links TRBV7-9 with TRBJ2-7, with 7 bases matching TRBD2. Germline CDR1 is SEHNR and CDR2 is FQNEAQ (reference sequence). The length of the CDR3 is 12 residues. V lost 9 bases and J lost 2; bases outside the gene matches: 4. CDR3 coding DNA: TGTGCCAGTCGAGCGGGGACCTACGAGCAGTACTTC. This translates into CASRAGTYEQYF.